The subject of this entry is one T cell receptor (beta chain). The clone's antigen remains unknown. Per-base qualities were not stored, and no clone one base away is much larger. The cohort was made up of 650 to 700 healthy bone marrow donors. At the time of sampling, every cohort member was nominally healthy, though immune exposures that went unrecorded were likely present. The donor was CMV seronegative and belonged to the group of 320 or so seronegative cohort members. Each donor provided a peripheral blood sample, and peripheral blood mononuclear cells were used for TCR beta sequencing. The Qiagen DNeasy Blood Extraction Kit was used to extract genomic DNA from the blood cell samples. The sample comes from a study of cytomegalovirus exposure and HLA in healthy donors (dated by TCRdb to about 2017). Context from the whole study: In an earlier analysis of fewer than 750 of the donors, approximately 260 Gb of sequence data and some 120 million unique TCR beta sequences from 180 million or so T cells were reported. The study aimed to test whether cataloging public T cell receptors could reveal signatures of past pathogen exposure. A later genetic analysis used genome-wide SNP genotypes for 398 of the 666 donors, treating that subset as a discovery cohort. HLA typing covered class I and class II loci at four-digit resolution. In addition to the first cohort of roughly 700 subjects, a separate validation cohort of approximately 110 different subjects was used. Every discovery cohort repertoire had been produced on one sequencing platform. The T cell repertoires of under 750 subjects were profiled by immunosequencing and related to cytomegalovirus serostatus. To study patterns of TCR occurrence, a later analysis re-analyzed previously published TCR beta repertoires from just over 650 donors and added high-resolution HLA genotyping. Because of strong linkage in the cohort, roughly five DR-DQ haplotypes were treated as single units for association and clustering. An earlier analysis of more than 450 of the donors used high-throughput TCR beta sequencing to judge whether each TCR beta V gene segment behaved as functional or pseudogenic. Of the 300 to 500 genotyped donors, 75% to 85% were placed in the genetic ancestry cluster associated with self-reported Caucasian donors. Donor age, sex, ethnicity and CMV serostatus were collected together with the repertoire data. The number of donors typed differed by locus, with roughly 629-640 for A, B, C, DRB1 and DQB1, over 500 for DQA1, 600 to 610 for DPA1, and about 450 for DPB1. Among almost 400 genotyped donors of the cohort, an average of about 240,000 unique TCR beta nucleotide sequences were sequenced per donor, around 20% of them non-productive. To predict cytomegalovirus infection status, the study brought together high-throughput TCR immunosequencing, statistical association of individual TCRs with disease status, and machine learning. An early release that covered around 590 HLA-typed donors contained about 300 gigabases of sequencing data and tens of millions of unique TCR sequences. Rather than using new phenotypic data, the later analysis identified candidate immune exposures from TCR beta sequences and from how often those sequences occurred across donors. Summary of the overall study and its limitations: In an earlier analysis of 587 of the donors, most TCR beta V segments were observed in productive rearrangements about 90% or about 30% of the time, broadly matching IMGT annotations. In the study, around 150 TCR beta chains were listed as associated with cytomegalovirus. A later analysis found that TCR association rates varied across HLA loci, with DRB1 alleles showing the most associated TCRs and HLA-C alleles the fewest. The authors suggested that the approach could potentially be extended to other disease states and immunological phenotypes. The sequencing pipeline was judged likely to have produced a cluster of highly shared sequence variants as a technical artifact. A further reported finding was that TCR beta sequences accurately predicted the HLA-A and HLA-B alleles for most subjects in the first cohort. In a later analysis, 16,951 TCR beta sequences were associated with specific HLA alleles at a false discovery rate of 0.05. Because counts were too low, 15 to 20 rarely observed V segments, including chromosome 9 orphons, were excluded from the earlier analysis of some 590 of the donors. While some public TCRs were present in many individuals, most TCR sequences turned up only very rarely across donors. Roughly uniform sequencing depth across donors was assumed in presence/absence analyses, although this assumption may not hold. A later analysis found that HLA-associated TCR beta chains were more clonally expanded and had lower generation probabilities than equally common non-associated chains. CMV serostatus was the only immune exposure information available for the cohort. Correlated functional status among segregating V segments might reflect linkage disequilibrium, but an unknown experimental factor could not be ruled out. A few of the identified cytomegalovirus-associated TCR beta chains were confirmed in vitro to be specific for cytomegalovirus antigens. In this cohort, only TCR beta chains were sequenced, and detectable features were limited by the absence of alpha or paired-chain data. Assigning TCR associations to individual alleles was difficult when HLA alleles, especially DR and DQ, strongly co-occurred. V-gene and J-gene trimming of TCR beta chains was associated with a missense DCLRE1C variant in a later genetic analysis, and the association was replicated in an independent cohort. According to a later analysis, most CMV-associated TCR beta chains appeared to be HLA-restricted, and the HLA associations seemed to be driven largely by CMV exposure. The classifier was reported to diagnose cytomegalovirus status with high specificity and sensitivity in both the original cohort and the validation cohort. Because the 87-base-pair reads could not distinguish some IMGT-functional V segments, including TRBV6-2 and TRBV6-3, those segments were excluded. According to a later genetic analysis, donors in an Asian-associated ancestry cluster had fewer N-insertions in productive TCRs than the roughly 670-donor mean. Several of the top co-occurrence clusters appeared to be linked to parvovirus B19, influenza, CMV and Epstein-Barr virus, according to a later analysis. Because HLA typing was missing for some donors at each locus, association tests included only the typed subset.

The library was obtained by the immunoSEQ multiplex PCR assay. For the multiplex PCR, a mixture combining 60 forward primers for TCR Vbeta segments and 13 reverse primers for TCR Jbeta segments was used. The CDR3 region of rearranged TCR beta genes was amplified from genomic DNA by a multiplex PCR assay. On the Illumina HiSeq System, the amplified TCR beta libraries were sequenced as 87-base-pair reads. As for the original processing: A later analysis counted 65 million to 90 million unique TCR beta chains across the 600 to 850 repertoires, and 10 million to 11 million of these chains were shared by at least two donors. To remove PCR and sequencing errors, raw reads were error-corrected and collapsed into unique sequences using a nearest-neighbor algorithm that merged closely related sequences. V, D and J gene segments were assigned by aligning CDR3 sequences to IMGT reference sequences. For a sequence to be retained, at least a six-nucleotide match to both a V gene segment and a J gene segment was required. A rearrangement counted as productive if the CDR3 had no stop codons and remained in frame with V and J, and every other rearrangement counted as non-productive. Following IMGT convention, CDR3 was defined as the stretch from the second conserved V-encoded cysteine up to the conserved J-encoded phenylalanine. The earlier analysis of about 640 of the donors excluded any sequence lacking an unambiguous match to a single V gene segment. In an earlier analysis of several hundred of the donors, V segments were called functional above 56.7% productive rearrangements and were called segregating when the between-donor standard deviation exceeded 5%. A statistical classification framework was built for diagnosing cytomegalovirus status from the catalog of TCR beta chain sequences. In a later analysis, V and J genes were assigned by comparing TCR nucleotide sequences against IMGT/GENE-DB human TR gene sequences. A later analysis assigned CDR3 sequences and most-parsimonious VDJ recombination scenarios with the TCRdist pipeline. In a later analysis, each TCR beta chain was defined by its CDR3 amino acid sequence together with its V-gene family, and reads without a unique V-gene family were excluded. As a way to deal with suspected cross-contamination and a sequencing artifact, a later analysis dropped roughly 600 nucleotide sequences that were highly shared and had low generation probability. For each public chain, a later analysis derived a clonal expansion index from normalized ranks of inferred template counts within each repertoire. In a later analysis, generation probabilities were computed with a VDJ recombination model fitted to out-of-frame rearrangements, and the resulting probabilities were checked against IGoR. A later analysis scored TCR-TCR, TCR-HLA and TCR-CMV co-occurrence with hypergeometric tests, applying a repertoire-size bias correction to TCR pairs. A later analysis estimated false discovery rates by permuting HLA or CMV assignments 20 times. In a later analysis, co-occurring TCRs were grouped using DBSCAN, and TCRdist sequence similarity was added for clustering within HLA-allele-positive subsets. Repertoires with fewer than 30,000 or more than 120,000 public chains were left out of co-occurrence clustering, as were five repertoires with anomalous nucleotide sharing. The clones in this table, taken by TCRdb from immuneACCESS, are in-frame only. Not every clone is retained; where verified, under half of the shortfall comes from an unresolved V gene, and the cause of the rest is unknown. V and J calls and clone size are as listed in that table; D and trimming were resolved from the DNA. The sample contains 200,000 to 250,000 clones, roughly 80% of them found a single time. The top ten hold around 4% of the sample.

The junction shows trimming of 6 bases on V and 4 bases on J, and the gene matches do not reach 4 bases of it. Including cysteine and phenylalanine, the CDR3 has 14 amino acids. Just the 42-base CDR3 DNA is kept, in frame starting at base 1. The CDR1 and CDR2 encoded by the germline V gene are MNHNS and SASEGT. The sequencing sample was made of PBMCs. This clonotype originated in a male donor in good health and CMV-seronegative. The rearrangement combines TRBV6-1 with TRBJ2-7, with 12 central nucleotides matching TRBD2. The nucleotide sequence is TGTGCCAGCAGAGATCTAGCGGGAGGGTACGAGCAGTACTTC. This is translated as CASRDLAGGYEQYF.